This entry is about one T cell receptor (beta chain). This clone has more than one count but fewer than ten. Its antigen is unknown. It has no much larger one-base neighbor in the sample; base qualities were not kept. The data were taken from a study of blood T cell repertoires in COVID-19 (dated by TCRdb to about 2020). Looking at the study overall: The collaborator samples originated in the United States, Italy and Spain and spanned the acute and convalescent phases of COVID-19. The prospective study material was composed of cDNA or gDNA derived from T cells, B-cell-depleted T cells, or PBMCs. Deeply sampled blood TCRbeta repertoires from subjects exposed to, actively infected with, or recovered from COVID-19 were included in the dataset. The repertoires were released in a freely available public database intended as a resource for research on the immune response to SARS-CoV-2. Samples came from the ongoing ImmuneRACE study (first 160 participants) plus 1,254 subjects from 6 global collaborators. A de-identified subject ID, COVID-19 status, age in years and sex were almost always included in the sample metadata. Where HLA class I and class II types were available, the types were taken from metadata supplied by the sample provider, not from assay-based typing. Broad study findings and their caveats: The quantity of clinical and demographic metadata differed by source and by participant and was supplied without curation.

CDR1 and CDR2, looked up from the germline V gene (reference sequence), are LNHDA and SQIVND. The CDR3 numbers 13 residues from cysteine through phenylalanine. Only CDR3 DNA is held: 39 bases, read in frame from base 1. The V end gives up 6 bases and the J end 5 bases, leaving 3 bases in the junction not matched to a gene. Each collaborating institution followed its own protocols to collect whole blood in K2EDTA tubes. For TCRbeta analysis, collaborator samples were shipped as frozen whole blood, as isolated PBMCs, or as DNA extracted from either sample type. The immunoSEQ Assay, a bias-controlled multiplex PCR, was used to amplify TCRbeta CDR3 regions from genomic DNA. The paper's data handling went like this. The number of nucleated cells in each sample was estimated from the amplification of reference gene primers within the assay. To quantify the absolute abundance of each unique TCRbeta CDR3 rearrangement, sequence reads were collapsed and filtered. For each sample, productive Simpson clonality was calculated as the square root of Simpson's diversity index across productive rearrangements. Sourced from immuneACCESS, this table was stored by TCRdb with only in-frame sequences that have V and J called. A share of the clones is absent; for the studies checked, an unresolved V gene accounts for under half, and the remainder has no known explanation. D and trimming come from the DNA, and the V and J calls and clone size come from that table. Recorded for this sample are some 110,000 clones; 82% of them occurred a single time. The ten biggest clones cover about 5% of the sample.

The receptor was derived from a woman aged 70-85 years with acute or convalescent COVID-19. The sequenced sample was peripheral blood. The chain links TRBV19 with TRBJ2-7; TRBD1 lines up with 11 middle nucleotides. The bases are TGTGCCAGTAGGAGGACAGGGGGCGACGAGCAGTACTTC. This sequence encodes CASRRTGGDEQYF.